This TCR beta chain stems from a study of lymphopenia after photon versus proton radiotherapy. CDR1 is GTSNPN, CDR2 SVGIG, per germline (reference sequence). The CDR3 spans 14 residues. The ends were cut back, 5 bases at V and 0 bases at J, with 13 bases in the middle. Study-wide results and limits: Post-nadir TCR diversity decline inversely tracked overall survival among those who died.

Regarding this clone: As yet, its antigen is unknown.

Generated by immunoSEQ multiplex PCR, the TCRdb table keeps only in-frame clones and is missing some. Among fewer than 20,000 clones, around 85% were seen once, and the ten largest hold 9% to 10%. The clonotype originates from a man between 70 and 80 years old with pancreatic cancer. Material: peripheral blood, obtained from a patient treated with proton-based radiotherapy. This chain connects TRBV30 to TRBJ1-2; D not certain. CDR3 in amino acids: CAWDPDGTNYGYTF. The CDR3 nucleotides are TGTGCCTGGGATCCGGACGGAACTAACTATGGCTACACCTTC.